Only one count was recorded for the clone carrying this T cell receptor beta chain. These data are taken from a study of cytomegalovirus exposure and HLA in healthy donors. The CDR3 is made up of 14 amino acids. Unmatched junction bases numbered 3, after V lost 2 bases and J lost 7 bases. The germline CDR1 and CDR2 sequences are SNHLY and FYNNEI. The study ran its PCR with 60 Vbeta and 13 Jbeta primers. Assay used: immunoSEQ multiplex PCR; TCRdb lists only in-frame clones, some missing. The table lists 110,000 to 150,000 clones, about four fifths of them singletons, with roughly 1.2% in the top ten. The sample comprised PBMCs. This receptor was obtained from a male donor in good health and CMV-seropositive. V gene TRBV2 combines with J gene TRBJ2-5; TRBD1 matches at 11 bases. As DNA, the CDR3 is TGTGCCAGCAGTGAACTGGGACAGGGGGGGACCCAGTACTTC. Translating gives CASSELGQGGTQYF.